Following are 2 T cell receptor beta chains from one sample sequenced in a study of pediatric ulcerative colitis. Rectal tissue came from one to two pinch biopsies taken at colonoscopy. Method: immunoSEQ multiplex PCR; TCRdb's copy keeps in-frame clones and lacks some. The sample contains 16,000 or so clones, nearly 75% of which appear only once. Sequenced input: gut tissue. The origin of the receptors is a boy younger than 18 with moderate ulcerative colitis.

The J gene is TRBJ2-7, the V gene TRBV19; 9 positions match TRBD2. The CDR3 sequence is 17 residues long. The junction had 13 bases not matched to a gene; V was cut back by 3 bases and J by 4 bases. Germline CDR1 LNHDA, CDR2 SQIVND (reference sequence). The DNA of the CDR3 is TGTGCCAGTAGTATGTCTAGCGGGATGACCCCTCGGTACGAGCAGTACTTC. Translation: CASSMSSGMTPRYEQYF.

The chain links TRBV9 to TRBJ2-2; 10 bases agree with TRBD1. Germline V gives CDR1 SGDLS, CDR2 YYNGEE. With 4 bases clipped from V and 5 bases from J, the junction kept 5 bases outside the gene matches. CDR3 length equals 15 residues. CDR3 sequence: CASSPRDRGTGELFF. The DNA of the CDR3 is TGTGCCAGCAGCCCTCGGGACAGGGGAACCGGGGAGCTGTTTTTT.